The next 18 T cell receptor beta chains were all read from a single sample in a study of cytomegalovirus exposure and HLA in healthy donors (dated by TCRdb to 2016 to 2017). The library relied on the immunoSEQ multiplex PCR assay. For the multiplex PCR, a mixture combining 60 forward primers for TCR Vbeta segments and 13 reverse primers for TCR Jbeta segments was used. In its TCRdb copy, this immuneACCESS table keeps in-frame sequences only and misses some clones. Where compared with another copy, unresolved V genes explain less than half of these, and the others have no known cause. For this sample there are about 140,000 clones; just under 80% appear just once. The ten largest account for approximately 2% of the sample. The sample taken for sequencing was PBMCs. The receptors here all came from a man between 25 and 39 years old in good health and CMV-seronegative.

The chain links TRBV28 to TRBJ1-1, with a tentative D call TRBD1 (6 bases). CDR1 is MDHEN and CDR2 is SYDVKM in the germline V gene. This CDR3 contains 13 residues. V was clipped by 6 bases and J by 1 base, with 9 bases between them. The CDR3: CASRRQENTEAFF. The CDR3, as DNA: TGTGCCAGCAGGCGACAGGAGAACACTGAAGCTTTCTTT.

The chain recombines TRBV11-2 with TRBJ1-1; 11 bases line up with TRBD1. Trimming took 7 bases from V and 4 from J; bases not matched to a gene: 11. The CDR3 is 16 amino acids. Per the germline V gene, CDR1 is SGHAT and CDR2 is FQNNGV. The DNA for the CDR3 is TGTGCCAGCACCCCCCTGCTGGGGACAGGGGGCACTGAAGCTTTCTTT. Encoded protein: CASTPLLGTGGTEAFF. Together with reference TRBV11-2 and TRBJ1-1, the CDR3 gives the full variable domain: EAGVAQSPRYKIIEKRQSVAFWCNPISGHATLYWYQQILGQGPKLLIQFQNNGVVDDSQLPKDRFSAERLKGVDSTLKIQPAKLEDSAVYLCASTPLLGTGGTEAFFGQGTRLTVV.

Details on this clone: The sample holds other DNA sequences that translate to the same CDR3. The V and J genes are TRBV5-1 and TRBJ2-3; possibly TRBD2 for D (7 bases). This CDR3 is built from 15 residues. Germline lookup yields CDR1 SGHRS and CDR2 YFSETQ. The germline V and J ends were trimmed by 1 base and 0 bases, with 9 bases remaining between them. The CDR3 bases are TGCGCCAGCAGCTTGAGGGGGGGAAGCACAGATACGCAGTATTTT. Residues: CASSLRGGSTDTQYF. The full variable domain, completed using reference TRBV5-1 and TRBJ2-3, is KAGVTQTPRYLIKTRGQQVTLSCSPISGHRSVSWYQQTPGQGLQFLFEYFSETQRNKGNFPGRFSGRQFSNSRSEMNVSTLELGDSALYLCASSLRGGSTDTQYFGPGTRLTVL.

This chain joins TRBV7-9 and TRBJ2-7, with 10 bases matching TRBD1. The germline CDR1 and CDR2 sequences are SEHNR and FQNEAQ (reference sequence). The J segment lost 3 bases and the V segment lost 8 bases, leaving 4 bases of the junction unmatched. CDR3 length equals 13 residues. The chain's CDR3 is CASARTGGYEQYF. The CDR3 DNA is TGTGCCAGCGCTCGGACAGGGGGCTACGAGCAGTACTTC. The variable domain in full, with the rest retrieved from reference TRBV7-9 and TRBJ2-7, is DTGVSQNPRHKITKRGQNVTFRCDPISEHNRLYWYRQTLGQGPEFLTYFQNEAQLEKSRLLSDRFSAERPKGSFSTLEIQRTEQGDSAMYLCASARTGGYEQYFGPGTRLTVT.

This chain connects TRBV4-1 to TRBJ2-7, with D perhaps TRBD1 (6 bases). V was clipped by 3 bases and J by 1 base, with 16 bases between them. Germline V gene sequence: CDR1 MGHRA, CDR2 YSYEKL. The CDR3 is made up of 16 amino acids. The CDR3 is CASSQGQGIPSYEQYF. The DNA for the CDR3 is TGCGCCAGCAGCCAGGGGCAGGGGATTCCTTCCTACGAGCAGTACTTC.

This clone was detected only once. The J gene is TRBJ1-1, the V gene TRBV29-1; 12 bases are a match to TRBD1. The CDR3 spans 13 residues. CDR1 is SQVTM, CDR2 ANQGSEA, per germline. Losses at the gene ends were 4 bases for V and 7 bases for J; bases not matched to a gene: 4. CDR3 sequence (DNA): TGCAGCGTTGCGGGACAGGGGGCGATTGAAGCTTTCTTT. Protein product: CSVAGQGAIEAFF.

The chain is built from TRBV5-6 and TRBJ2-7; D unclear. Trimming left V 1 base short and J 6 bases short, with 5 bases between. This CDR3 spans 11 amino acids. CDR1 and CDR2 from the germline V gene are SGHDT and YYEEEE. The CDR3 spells CASSLKSEQYF. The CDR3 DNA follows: TGTGCCAGCAGCTTGAAGAGCGAGCAGTACTTC.

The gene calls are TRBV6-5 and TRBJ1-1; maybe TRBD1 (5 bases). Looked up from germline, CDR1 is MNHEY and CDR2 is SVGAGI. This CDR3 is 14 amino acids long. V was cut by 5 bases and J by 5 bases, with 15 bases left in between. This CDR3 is CASSALGLGTEAFF. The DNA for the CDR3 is TGTGCCAGCAGTGCTCTGGGGCTGGGGACTGAAGCTTTCTTT.

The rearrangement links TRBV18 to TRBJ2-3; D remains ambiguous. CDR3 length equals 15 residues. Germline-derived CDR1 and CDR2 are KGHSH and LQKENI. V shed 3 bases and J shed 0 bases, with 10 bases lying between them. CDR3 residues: CASSPSYASTDTQYF. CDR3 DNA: TGTGCCAGCTCACCTTCCTACGCTAGCACAGATACGCAGTATTTT.

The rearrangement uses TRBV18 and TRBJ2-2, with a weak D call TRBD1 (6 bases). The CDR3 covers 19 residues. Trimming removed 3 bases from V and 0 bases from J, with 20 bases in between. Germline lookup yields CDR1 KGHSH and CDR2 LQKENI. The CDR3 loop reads CASSPSTSSGQTNTGELFF. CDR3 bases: TGTGCCAGCTCACCTTCGACAAGTAGTGGACAGACGAACACCGGGGAGCTGTTTTTT.

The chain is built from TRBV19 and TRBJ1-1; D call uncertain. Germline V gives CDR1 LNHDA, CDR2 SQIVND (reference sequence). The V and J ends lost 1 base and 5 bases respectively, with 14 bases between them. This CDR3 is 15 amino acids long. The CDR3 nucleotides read TGTGCCAGTAGTATAGCCCTACCCCCTGGTACTGAAGCTTTCTTT. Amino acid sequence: CASSIALPPGTEAFF.

CDR3 in amino acids: CASSLDNTDTQYF. CDR3 coding DNA: TGCGCCAGCAGCTTGGATAACACAGATACGCAGTATTTT. This chain uses TRBV5-1 with TRBJ2-3; no clear D gene. V was trimmed by 0 bases and J by 2 bases, leaving 4 bases between them. Germline CDR1 is SGHRS and CDR2 is YFSETQ. This CDR3 is built from 13 residues. The variable domain in full, completed from reference TRBV5-1 and TRBJ2-3, reads KAGVTQTPRYLIKTRGQQVTLSCSPISGHRSVSWYQQTPGQGLQFLFEYFSETQRNKGNFPGRFSGRQFSNSRSEMNVSTLELGDSALYLCASSLDNTDTQYFGPGTRLTVL.

The CDR3 DNA follows: TGTGCCAGTTCCCGGGACAGGGGGCGCGGCGAGCAGTACTTC. This sequence encodes CASSRDRGRGEQYF. The V call is TRBV25-1, the J call TRBJ2-7; 12 bases align to TRBD1. The CDR3 runs to 14 residues. J gave up 6 bases and V 9 bases, and 9 bases lay outside the gene matches. Per germline, CDR1 MGHDK and CDR2 SYGVNS.

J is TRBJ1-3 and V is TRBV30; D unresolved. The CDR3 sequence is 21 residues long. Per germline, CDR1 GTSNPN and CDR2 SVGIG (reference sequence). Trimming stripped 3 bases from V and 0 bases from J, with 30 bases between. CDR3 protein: CAWRTPGGSRRTLSSGNTIYF. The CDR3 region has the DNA TGTGCCTGGAGGACGCCTGGAGGGAGCCGTCGTACCCTGTCCTCTGGAAACACCATATATTTT. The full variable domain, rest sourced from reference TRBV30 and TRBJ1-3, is SQTIHQWPATLVQPVGSPLSLECTVEGTSNPNLYWYRQAAGRGLQLLFYSVGIGQISSEVPQNLSASRPQDRQFILSSKKLLLSDSGFYLCAWRTPGGSRRTLSSGNTIYFGEGSWLTVV.

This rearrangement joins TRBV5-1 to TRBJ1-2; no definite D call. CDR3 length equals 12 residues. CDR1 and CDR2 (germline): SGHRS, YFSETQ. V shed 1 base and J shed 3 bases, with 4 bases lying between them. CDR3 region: CASSLSHYGYTF. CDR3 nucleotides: TGCGCCAGCAGCTTGTCTCACTATGGCTACACCTTC.

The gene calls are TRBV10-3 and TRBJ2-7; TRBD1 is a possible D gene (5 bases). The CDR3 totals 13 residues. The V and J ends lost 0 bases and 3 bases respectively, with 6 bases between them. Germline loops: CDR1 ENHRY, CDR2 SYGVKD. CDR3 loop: CAISESGDYEQYF. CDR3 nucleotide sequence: TGTGCCATCAGTGAGTCAGGGGACTACGAGCAGTACTTC.

CDR3 sequence reads: CASSPLAGVYNEQFF. Here the CDR3 DNA reads TGTGCCAGCAGCCCCCTAGCGGGAGTTTACAATGAGCAGTTCTTC. The rearrangement joins TRBV7-9 to TRBJ2-1; 10 bases are a match to TRBD2. The CDR3 has 15 amino acids. CDR1 is SEHNR and CDR2 is FQNEAQ in the germline V gene (reference sequence). Trimming removed 5 bases from V and 4 bases from J; junction bases left unmatched: 5.

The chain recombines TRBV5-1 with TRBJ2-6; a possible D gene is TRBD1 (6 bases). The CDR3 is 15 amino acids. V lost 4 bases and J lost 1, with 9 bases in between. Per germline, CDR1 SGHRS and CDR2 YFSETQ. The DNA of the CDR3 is TGCGCCAGCAGCGCTGACAGGTCTGGGGCCAACGTCCTGACTTTC. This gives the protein CASSADRSGANVLTF.